This T cell receptor beta chain is from a study of T cells in Graves' hyperthyroidism and ophthalmopathy. Clinical symptoms, serum thyroxine and TRAb, thyroid ultrasound and orbital computed tomography were used for the diagnoses. Ten or more counts support this clonotype. Its antigen is still unknown. Study results and caveats: Before onset, by a median of around six months, the model predicted ophthalmopathy. Most clonotypes that expanded in the thyroid above 0.001 also showed up in blood. Through a model of 13 V-J features, ophthalmopathy was separated from stable hyperthyroidism.

The TCR beta CDR3 regions underwent amplification using RNA transcripts as the source. The primer set for the first-round RT-PCR of the TCR CDR3 was HTBI. MiXCR, run by TCRdb on the multiplex PCR reads, gives a single entry per CDR3 protein. In the table there are about 250,000 distinct CDR3 sequences, approximately 23% of which are singletons. Unmatched junction bases numbered 5, after V lost 5 bases and J lost 4 bases. Germline-derived CDR1 and CDR2 are SGHTA and FQGNSA. There are 14 residues in the CDR3. The sequenced sample consisted of blood. The V and J genes are TRBV7-2 and TRBJ2-5; 9 bases are a match to TRBD1. This clonotype originated in a woman in her 40s with Graves' ophthalmopathy. In DNA form, the CDR3 reads TGTGCCAGCAGCCCAGGGGACAGGGCAGAGACCCAGTACTTC. This encodes CASSPGDRAETQYF. The variable domain in full, completed from reference TRBV7-2 and TRBJ2-5, reads GAGVSQSPSNKVTEKGKDVELRCDPISGHTALYWYRQSLGQGLEFLIYFQGNSAPDKSGLPSDRFSAERTGGSVSTLTIQRTQQEDSAVYLCASSPGDRAETQYFGPGTRLLVL.